These T cell receptor beta chains were read from a single sample in a study of blood T cell repertoires in COVID-19. Measured with immunoSEQ multiplex PCR; TCRdb has only the in-frame clones, and not every one. The data contain fewer than 55,000 clones, around 82% of them singletons. Sequencing input: peripheral blood. All receptors derive from an elderly woman with COVID-19, enrolled during active disease. Each CDR3 is given with its conserved first and last residue. The D gene is left open where the match is weak. Clone size is not always given. Where it is, it says once, few, many or a class for expanded clones.

15,TRBD1,TRBJ2-7,.,TRBV7-6,CASSFSTGTGREQYF,TGTGCCAGCAGCTTCTCGACAGGGACGGGCCGCGAGCAGTACTTC
15,TRBD1,TRBJ2-7,.,TRBV19,CASSIDRGISYEQYF,TGTGCCAGTAGTATAGACAGGGGGATCTCCTACGAGCAGTACTTC
11,.,TRBJ1-2,.,TRBV12-3/TRBV12-4,CASSHSYGYTF,TGTGCCAGCAGTCATTCCTATGGCTACACCTTC
16,TRBD2,TRBJ2-7,.,TRBV3-1/TRBV3-2,CASSQGVPAGRYEQYF,TGTGCCAGCAGCCAAGGGGTGCCAGCGGGACGCTACGAGCAGTACTTC
15,.,TRBJ1-4,.,TRBV30,CAWSVWGGVNEKLFF,TGTGCCTGGAGTGTATGGGGCGGCGTTAATGAAAAACTGTTTTTT
14,TRBD2,TRBJ2-7,few,TRBV6-5,CASREGSGTYEQYF,TGTGCCAGCAGGGAGGGTAGCGGGACCTACGAGCAGTACTTC
17,.,TRBJ1-2,.,TRBV7-8,CASSLEGGRTRPYGYTF,TGTGCCAGCAGCCTAGAGGGAGGCCGGACAAGGCCCTATGGCTACACCTTC
15,.,TRBJ2-5,.,TRBV28,CASSLPAGMMETQYF,TGTGCCAGCAGTTTACCAGCAGGGATGATGGAGACCCAGTACTTC
16,.,TRBJ2-3,.,TRBV5-4,CASSFGVTGLTDTQYF,TGTGCCAGCAGCTTCGGAGTGACAGGTCTCACAGATACGCAGTATTTT
16,TRBD1,TRBJ2-7,few,TRBV5-7,CASNMHVTGSSNEQYF,TGTGCCAGCAATATGCACGTGACAGGGAGCTCCAACGAGCAGTACTTC
16,.,TRBJ1-6,.,TRBV7-2,CASSPRLAGYNSPLHF,TGTGCCAGCAGCCCCCGCCTGGCAGGTTATAATTCACCCCTCCACTTT
16,.,TRBJ2-3,.,TRBV19,CASTPGLGVRTDTQYF,TGTGCCAGTACCCCCGGCCTAGGGGTGAGGACAGATACGCAGTATTTT
13,TRBD1,TRBJ1-1,.,TRBV30,CAWGTGVRTEAFF,TGTGCCTGGGGGACAGGGGTAAGGACTGAAGCTTTCTTT
15,.,TRBJ1-6,.,TRBV7-8,CASSLADRSNSPLHF,TGTGCCAGCAGCTTAGCGGACAGAAGTAATTCACCCCTCCACTTT
13,TRBD1,TRBJ2-7,.,TRBV9,CASSSDRDYEQYF,TGTGCCAGCAGCTCTGACAGGGACTACGAGCAGTACTTC
16,.,TRBJ2-1,once,TRBV2,CASRDPGVQSYNEQFF,TGTGCCAGCAGGGATCCCGGGGTCCAATCCTACAATGAGCAGTTCTTC
12,TRBD1,TRBJ2-5,.,TRBV19,CASSIARGRLYF,TGTGCCAGTAGTATAGCGAGGGGGCGCTTGTACTTC
13,TRBD2,TRBJ2-3,.,TRBV27,CASQLAGTDTQYF,TGTGCCAGCCAACTAGCGGGCACAGATACGCAGTATTTT
14,.,TRBJ1-4,.,TRBV5-1,CASSLQGIREKLFF,TGCGCCAGCAGCTTGCAGGGGATTCGGGAAAAACTGTTTTTT
13,.,TRBJ2-5,.,TRBV3-1/TRBV3-2,CASSHRGGETQYF,TGTGCCAGCAGCCACCGGGGTGGTGAGACCCAGTACTTC
11,.,TRBJ2-3,.,TRBV3-1/TRBV3-2,CASSQINTQYF,TGTGCCAGCAGCCAAATAAATACGCAGTATTTT
11,.,TRBJ2-7,.,TRBV30,CAWGTSLEQYF,TGTGCCTGGGGGACATCCCTCGAGCAGTACTTC
13,TRBD2,TRBJ2-5,.,TRBV10-3,CAISRLAEETQYF,TGTGCCATCAGCAGGCTAGCGGAAGAGACCCAGTACTTC
16,TRBD2,TRBJ2-7,few,TRBV4-1,CASSHTSGSYSYEQYF,TGCGCCAGCAGCCATACTAGCGGGAGTTACTCCTACGAGCAGTACTTC
13,TRBD1,TRBJ1-5,once,TRBV6-4,CASSVDRGQPQHF,TGTGCCAGCAGTGTGGACAGGGGGCAGCCCCAGCATTTT
20,TRBD1,TRBJ1-3,.,TRBV5-1,CASSLVGPSTGDHSGNTIYF,TGCGCCAGCAGCTTGGTCGGACCTTCAACAGGGGACCACTCTGGAAACACCATATATTTT
18,TRBD2,TRBJ2-3,.,TRBV5-6,CASSPTSGRAPSTDTQYF,TGTGCCAGCAGCCCGACTAGCGGGAGGGCCCCTAGCACAGATACGCAGTATTTT
15,.,TRBJ1-2,.,TRBV5-1,CASSLAKQSVYGYTF,TGCGCCAGCAGCTTGGCCAAACAGTCCGTCTATGGCTACACCTTC
14,.,TRBJ2-2,.,TRBV19,CASKRNRHTGELFF,TGTGCCAGTAAGCGGAATCGTCACACCGGGGAGCTGTTTTTT
13,.,TRBJ1-3,.,TRBV12-3/TRBV12-4,CASSLGRGNTIYF,TGTGCCAGCAGTTTAGGCAGGGGAAACACCATATATTTT
16,TRBD2,TRBJ2-3,few,TRBV7-9,CASSLVIAGAGDTQYF,TGTGCCAGCAGCTTAGTAATAGCGGGAGCGGGAGATACGCAGTATTTT
15,TRBD2,TRBJ2-7,.,TRBV27,CASSLSPAGAYEQYF,TGTGCCAGCAGTTTATCCCCAGCGGGAGCCTACGAGCAGTACTTC
15,TRBD2,TRBJ2-3,.,TRBV7-8,CASKFSGSLADTQYF,TGTGCCAGCAAATTTAGCGGGAGCTTGGCAGATACGCAGTATTTT
13,.,TRBJ1-1,.,TRBV7-3,CASSLGGKTEAFF,TGTGCCAGCAGCTTAGGAGGGAAGACTGAAGCTTTCTTT
15,TRBD2,TRBJ2-1,.,TRBV11-2,CASSSGSSGTNEQFF,TGTGCCAGCAGCTCAGGGTCTAGCGGCACCAATGAGCAGTTCTTC
19,.,TRBJ2-1,.,TRBV21-1,CASSKRRTSGRSSYNEQFF,TGTGCCAGCAGCAAACGAAGGACTAGCGGGCGCAGCTCCTACAATGAGCAGTTCTTC
19,TRBD2,TRBJ2-3,.,TRBV7-3,CASSLRSGTSAFRTDTQYF,TGTGCCAGCAGCTTAAGGTCCGGGACTAGCGCCTTTAGGACAGATACGCAGTATTTT
14,TRBD1,TRBJ1-2,few,TRBV19,CASSDRGRLYGYTF,TGTGCCAGTAGTGACAGGGGGCGGTTATATGGCTACACCTTC
15,TRBD2,TRBJ2-7,.,TRBV18,CASSPSGAGSYEQYF,TGTGCCAGCTCACCGAGCGGGGCGGGATCCTACGAGCAGTACTTC
12,.,TRBJ2-5,.,TRBV28,CASSQTPVPQYF,TGTGCCAGCAGCCAAACTCCTGTGCCCCAGTACTTC
16,TRBD1,TRBJ1-6,few,TRBV9,CASSVEDRRYNSPLHF,TGTGCCAGCAGCGTAGAGGACAGGCGCTATAATTCACCCCTCCACTTT
16,TRBD2,TRBJ2-4,.,TRBV6-2/TRBV6-3,CASSYWTSGTRDIQYF,TGTGCCAGCAGTTATTGGACTAGCGGGACTAGGGACATTCAGTACTTC
16,.,TRBJ2-3,.,TRBV25-1,CASSGGVADYTDTQYF,TGTGCCAGCAGTGGGGGGGTAGCGGATTACACAGATACGCAGTATTTT
16,TRBD1,TRBJ2-1,.,TRBV27,CASTPPTGPRRNEQFF,TGTGCCAGCACCCCCCCGACAGGGCCGAGGCGGAATGAGCAGTTCTTC
15,.,TRBJ1-5,.,TRBV7-2,CASSLGHYSNQPQHF,TGTGCCAGCAGCTTGGGCCATTATAGCAATCAGCCCCAGCATTTT
14,.,TRBJ2-3,.,TRBV7-3,CASSPSREEDTQYF,TGTGCCAGCAGCCCTTCGAGGGAGGAAGATACGCAGTATTTT